This T cell receptor beta chain was captured in a study (dated by TCRdb to the mid-2010s). Context from the whole study: Whether tumor-infiltrating Tregs in breast cancer are recruited from blood Tregs or converted in situ from other CD4+ T cell subsets was tested.

Full-length TCR variable regions were amplified by 5' RACE PCR with constant-region reverse primers, and semi-nested PCR with Nested Universal Primer A was subsequently performed. The ReliaPrep RNA Cell Miniprep System was used to extract total RNA, which was then reverse transcribed into 5'RACE-ready cDNA with the SMARTer RACE 5'/3' Kit. Full-length TCR alpha and beta libraries were barcoded with multiplex adaptors and sequenced on an Illumina MiSeq. The authors' analysis ran thus. For each of nine subset-tissue groups, sequencing data from the five patients were combined, and the groups were compared by unsupervised clustering of TCR gene usage. The Morisita-Horn index was used to calculate repertoire similarity, with shared sequences weighted by how much each contributed to each repertoire. TCRdb trimmed public reads at Q25 via fastp, called clones via MiXCR and kept in-frame beta chains. CDR3 protein sequences are deduplicated, and each keeps its most common genes and DNA. The V and J calls were not made by the authors but by TCRdb's processing. Recorded for this sample are about 8,300 distinct CDR3 sequences; approximately 52% of them occurred a single time. The ten largest clonotypes hold roughly 4.9% of the sample.

The CDR1 and CDR2 encoded by the germline V gene are KGHSH and LQKENI. Germline trimming amounts to 5 bases on V and 2 bases on J, with 3 as the count of junction bases outside the gene matches. Reading from cysteine to phenylalanine, the CDR3 counts 15 amino acids. The only DNA kept is the CDR3, 45 bases in frame from the first base. Comment on this clonotype: Its antigen is currently not known. The record has no base qualities; no much larger clone is one base away.

The memory CD4+ T cell population was isolated based on a CD4+CD45RO+CD25- phenotype. Tregs, naive and memory CD4+ T cells from tumor, blood and ipsilateral draining lymph nodes of 5 or 6 breast cancer patients underwent full-length TCR alpha and beta sequencing. Tumor tissue and lymph nodes obtained from ipsilateral axillary dissection were perfused with PBS, minced and then digested with collagenase I and hyaluronidase. Ficoll density gradient centrifugation was used to isolate mononuclear cells from lymph nodes or from 50 to 55 ml of peripheral blood. A purity exceeding 90% was confirmed by FACS for the sorted cell populations. Results and caveats for the whole study, not just this receptor: The greatest overlap of tumor-infiltrating Treg TCR alpha and beta sequences was with tumor naive CD4+ T cells, followed next by blood naive CD4+ T cells. The larger-cohort validation was restricted to a single TCR beta V-J rearrangement rather than whole repertoires. The TCR gene usage of tumor memory CD4+ T cells clustered together with blood and lymph node memory CD4+ cells and with lymph node naive CD4+ cells.

The source material was memory CD4+ T cells sorted from a lymph node. Read against the paper, the sample's cell subset or site label means: memory CD4+ T cells, CD4+CD45RO+CD25-. The clonotype originates from a female donor with breast cancer. The rearrangement joined TRBV18 to TRBJ2-6, and 7 junction bases match TRBD1. The DNA is as follows: TGTGCCAGCTCAAAACAGGGGACTGGGGCCAACGTCCTGACTTTC. This translates into CASSKQGTGANVLTF.